These 14 T cell receptor beta chains came from one sample sequenced in a study of shared clonotypes between healthy human individuals. Repertoires were generated with immunoSEQ multiplex PCR, while TCRdb's copy carries only in-frame clones and drops some. Among 85,000 to 100,000 clones, approximately 70% were seen once, and the ten largest hold roughly 52%. The specimen sequenced was memory CD8+ T cells sorted from blood. Subset noted: CD45RO+ cells pooled with CCR7-negative TemRA cells. All receptors derive from a man aged 30-40 years in good health.

This clone has just one count. The chain employs TRBV29-1 and TRBJ2-1; the match to TRBD2 covers 13 bases. V gave up 2 bases and J gave up 2 bases; unmatched junction bases: 15. Germline lookup yields CDR1 SQVTM and CDR2 ANQGSEA. This CDR3 comprises 20 residues. The CDR3 region has the DNA TGCAGCGTTGAACCTAGCCTAGGCGCACTAGCGGGAGGGGCCTACAATGAGCAGTTCTTC. It is translated as CSVEPSLGALAGGAYNEQFF.

This clone was recorded only once. The rearrangement joins TRBV27 to TRBJ2-3, with 7 bases matching TRBD2. Trimming at V came to 7 bases and at J to 0 bases, leaving 10 bases not matched to a gene. Germline lookup yields CDR1 MNHEY and CDR2 SMNVEV (reference sequence). The CDR3 loop spans 16 amino acids. The CDR3 loop reads CASMRLAASSTDTQYF. The CDR3 DNA reads as TGTGCCAGCATGCGGCTAGCGGCCTCTAGCACAGATACGCAGTATTTT.

This clone was counted many times. The V gene is TRBV28, the J gene TRBJ1-5; maybe TRBD1 (6 bases). In germline, CDR1 is MDHEN, CDR2 SYDVKM. Trimming left V 3 bases short and J 2 bases short, with 17 bases between. CDR3 length equals 17 residues. As DNA, the CDR3 is TGTGCCAGCAGTTTTCACAGGGAGAAGTGGGGCAATCAGCCCCAGCATTTT. It specifies CASSFHREKWGNQPQHF.

The chain couples TRBV29-1 to TRBJ1-5; D is ambiguous. The CDR3 has 13 residues. V dropped 2 bases and J dropped 4 bases, with 9 bases sitting between them. Germline loops: CDR1 SQVTM, CDR2 ANQGSEA. The CDR3 region has the DNA TGCAGCGTTGAATTTGGGCAGAATCAGCCCCAGCATTTT. This codes for CSVEFGQNQPQHF.

This clone was seen once. This sample also contains other DNA sequences that code for the same CDR3. V usage is TRBV28 and J usage is TRBJ2-7; the D call may be TRBD1 or TRBD2 (5 bases each). The germline V gene encodes CDR1 MDHEN and CDR2 SYDVKM. This CDR3 has 11 amino acids. Trimming stripped 8 bases from V and 3 bases from J, with 8 bases between. This CDR3 reads CASGTGYEQYF. CDR3 nucleotides: TGTGCCAGCGGGACGGGCTACGAGCAGTACTTC.

About this clone: Distinct nucleotide sequences in the sample also encode this CDR3. The chain joins TRBV7-2 to TRBJ2-3; D gene uncertain. The length of the CDR3 is 11 residues. The V end lost 5 bases, the J end lost 5 bases, and 5 bases lay between the germline ends. Germline V gene lookup returns CDR1 SGHTA and CDR2 FQGNSA. CDR3 in DNA: TGTGCCAGCAGCCCGAGAGATACGCAGTATTTT. Protein sequence: CASSPRDTQYF. The variable domain in full, completed from reference TRBV7-2 and TRBJ2-3, reads GAGVSQSPSNKVTEKGKDVELRCDPISGHTALYWYRQSLGQGLEFLIYFQGNSAPDKSGLPSDRFSAERTGGSVSTLTIQRTQQEDSAVYLCASSPRDTQYFGPGTRLTVL.

The genes are TRBV6-1 and TRBJ2-3; D gene unclear. Germline V CDR1 and CDR2: MNHNS, SASEGT. With 7 bases removed from V and 7 bases from J, the gap between germline ends came to 15 bases. The CDR3 is 13 amino acids. The CDR3 loop reads CASNAVETYTQYF. The CDR3 nucleotides are TGTGCCAGCAACGCGGTCGAGACCTATACGCAGTATTTT.

The chain links TRBV19 to TRBJ2-7; 13 positions agree with TRBD2. Germline V gives CDR1 LNHDA, CDR2 SQIVND (reference sequence). The CDR3 extends over 18 amino acids. Trimming cost V 5 bases and J 2 bases; bases outside gene matches: 12. CDR3 sequence reads: CASSPLGTSGIMAYEQYF. CDR3 sequence (DNA): TGTGCCAGTAGTCCGCTCGGGACTAGCGGGATCATGGCCTACGAGCAGTACTTC.

Regarding this clone: A much larger clone sits a single nucleotide away, making a read error possible. The same CDR3 can be traced to other DNA sequences in this sample. This chain links TRBV6-5 with TRBJ1-5, with unresolved D. Per germline, CDR1 MNHEY and CDR2 SVGAGI. Trimming removed 0 bases at V and 6 bases at J, with 3 bases between. This CDR3 contains 12 residues. The CDR3 DNA reads TGTGCCAGCAGTTACTCTGGTCAGCCCCAGCATTTT. It translates to CASSYSGQPQHF.

V and J are TRBV5-4 and TRBJ1-2, with 10 positions matching TRBD1. This CDR3 has 14 residues. The J segment lost 6 bases and the V segment lost 5 bases, leaving 7 bases of the junction unmatched. Per germline, CDR1 SGHNT and CDR2 YYREEE (reference sequence). The CDR3 region is CASSSPGQGHGYTF. CDR3 DNA sequence: TGTGCCAGCAGTAGCCCGGGACAGGGGCATGGCTACACCTTC.

This clone was counted a few times. The V gene is TRBV5-1, the J gene TRBJ2-7; TRBD1 might be the D (5 bases). The germline V gene has CDR1 SGHRS and CDR2 YFSETQ. V was shortened by 5 bases and J by 6 bases, with 18 bases between the two germline ends. The CDR3 runs 14 residues. The CDR3 coding sequence is TGCGCCAGCAGGTACGCGGTGGGGCCGTCCGAGCAGTACTTC. Residues: CASRYAVGPSEQYF.

The CDR3 bases are TGTGCCAGCTCACCCGGCGGGGCGAGAAATGAAAAACTGTTTTTT. Translation: CASSPGGARNEKLFF. The chain employs TRBV18 and TRBJ1-4; D possibly corresponds to TRBD1 (5 bases). The V end was cut by 3 bases, the J end by 5 bases, with 13 bases between. Germline values: CDR1 KGHSH, CDR2 LQKENI. The CDR3 loop spans 15 amino acids.

The chain employs TRBV29-1 and TRBJ2-1; a possible D gene is TRBD2 (6 bases). Germline assignment: CDR1 SQVTM and CDR2 ANQGSEA. The ends were cut back, 6 bases at V and 3 bases at J, with 21 bases in the middle. There are 16 residues in the CDR3. For the CDR3, the DNA is TGCAGCGTCGCTGGGTACGTTGGGACTTACTACAATGAGCAGTTCTTC. Its translation: CSVAGYVGTYYNEQFF.

The chain carries TRBV29-1 and TRBJ2-7; 7 positions match TRBD1. Germline V gene lookup returns CDR1 SQVTM and CDR2 ANQGSEA. Trimming took 7 bases from V and 3 from J; bases not matched to a gene: 9. This CDR3 is 13 amino acids long. The CDR3 sequence is CSGSGTDDYEQYF. The CDR3 DNA sequence: TGCAGCGGGTCCGGGACAGATGACTACGAGCAGTACTTC.